This is a list of T cell receptor beta chains from one sample in a study of T cell repertoires in cytomegalovirus infection. These receptors lack a known antigen. MiXCR, run by TCRdb on the reads, gives a single entry per CDR3 protein. The table includes about 890,000 distinct CDR3 sequences, roughly 30% detected once. Sequencing used cultured CD8+ T cells from PBMCs, obtained from culture after CMV antigen stimulation. The receptors shown here come from a human donor in good health (CMV status not recorded). Some clones in this sample may be carry-over from other donors' samples. Both conserved end residues are part of each CDR3. The order of the fields is CDR3 protein, CDR3 DNA, D gene, clone size, V gene, J gene. D genes are given only for firm matches. For some rows the clone size is stated as once, few or many, or as a class when expanded; others skip it.

CDR3: CASTGRGAEQFF; DNA: TGCGCCAGCACCGGTCGGGGAGCTGAGCAGTTCTTC; D: NA; size: NA; V: TRBV5-1; J: TRBJ2-1
CDR3: CASSPRNEVNTEAFF; DNA: TGCGCCAGCAGCCCCAGGAATGAAGTGAACACTGAAGCTTTCTTT; D: NA; size: NA; V: TRBV4-1; J: TRBJ1-1
CDR3: CASSNIGPLNTEAFF; DNA: TGTGCCAGCAGCAACATCGGACCTCTGAACACTGAAGCTTTCTTT; D: NA; size: few; V: TRBV27; J: TRBJ1-1
CDR3: CASSQEKRGSSYNEQFF; DNA: TGTGCCAGCAGCCAAGAGAAGCGGGGGAGCTCCTACAATGAGCAGTTCTTC; D: TRBD2; size: NA; V: TRBV3-1; J: TRBJ2-1
CDR3: CASSLVRAWTAGNTIYF; DNA: TGTGCCAGCAGCTTAGTCCGCGCCTGGACAGCTGGAAACACCATATATTTT; D: NA; size: few; V: TRBV7-2; J: TRBJ1-3
CDR3: CASSLRTSGLYEQYF; DNA: TGTGCCAGCAGTTTAAGGACTAGCGGGCTTTACGAGCAGTACTTC; D: TRBD2; size: many; V: TRBV7-2; J: TRBJ2-7
CDR3: CASSYLGDPTDTQYF; DNA: TGTGCCAGCAGTTACCTCGGAGACCCAACAGATACGCAGTATTTT; D: NA; size: many; V: TRBV6-2/TRBV6-3; J: TRBJ2-3
CDR3: CATISTDTQYF; DNA: TGTGCCACTATTAGCACAGATACGCAGTATTTT; D: NA; size: NA; V: TRBV7-6; J: TRBJ2-3
CDR3: CASSWRGPNQPQHF; DNA: TGTGCCAGCAGCTGGAGGGGGCCCAATCAGCCCCAGCATTTT; D: TRBD1; size: few; V: TRBV5-6; J: TRBJ1-5
CDR3: CASSARTTLHGYTF; DNA: TGTGCCAGCAGTGCCCGGACAACCCTTCATGGCTACACCTTC; D: NA; size: NA; V: TRBV2; J: TRBJ1-2
CDR3: CSAKGSETYEQYF; DNA: TGCAGTGCCAAGGGCTCGGAAACCTACGAGCAGTACTTC; D: NA; size: few; V: TRBV20-1; J: TRBJ2-7
CDR3: CAIRGNYGYTF; DNA: TGTGCCATCAGGGGTAACTATGGCTACACCTTC; D: NA; size: few; V: TRBV10-3; J: TRBJ1-2
CDR3: CASSWGQSNEQFF; DNA: TGTGCCAGCAGTTGGGGACAATCGAATGAGCAGTTCTTC; D: NA; size: few; V: TRBV27; J: TRBJ2-1
CDR3: CASSQDSGWANVLTF; DNA: TGCGCCAGCAGCCAAGATAGCGGATGGGCCAACGTCCTGACTTTC; D: NA; size: NA; V: TRBV4-3; J: TRBJ2-6
CDR3: CASSLDTVEGGANVLTF; DNA: TGTGCCAGCAGCTTGGACACCGTGGAAGGTGGGGCCAACGTCCTGACTTTC; D: NA; size: many; V: TRBV7-2; J: TRBJ2-6
CDR3: CASSPGQERSGANVLTF; DNA: TGTGCCAGCAGTCCCGGACAGGAACGCTCTGGGGCCAACGTCCTGACTTTC; D: TRBD1; size: few; V: TRBV27; J: TRBJ2-6
CDR3: CASSVGLAGFVSDEQFF; DNA: TGTGCCAGCAGCGTTGGACTAGCGGGCTTTGTTTCCGATGAGCAGTTCTTC; D: TRBD2; size: NA; V: TRBV9; J: TRBJ2-1
CDR3: CASSGGGTNSPLHF; DNA: TGTGCCAGCAGTGGGGGGGGAACTAATTCACCCCTCCACTTT; D: NA; size: NA; V: TRBV25-1; J: TRBJ1-6
CDR3: CASSEVTPSTDTQYF; DNA: TGTGCCAGCAGCGAGGTAACTCCTAGCACAGATACGCAGTATTTT; D: NA; size: NA; V: TRBV7-6; J: TRBJ2-3
CDR3: CVSSLPSGGSSTDTQYF; DNA: TGCGTCAGCAGCTTGCCTAGCGGGGGCTCTAGCACAGATACGCAGTATTTT; D: TRBD2; size: NA; V: TRBV5-1; J: TRBJ2-3
CDR3: CASWRTGTDTQYF; DNA: TGTGCCAGCTGGCGCACGGGCACAGATACGCAGTATTTT; D: NA; size: many; V: TRBV27; J: TRBJ2-3
CDR3: CASSLQRTGGPKLFF; DNA: TGTGCCAGCAGTTTGCAGAGGACAGGTGGTCCGAAACTGTTTTTT; D: TRBD1; size: few; V: TRBV27; J: TRBJ1-4
CDR3: CASRSLSGTGPTGELFF; DNA: TGTGCCAGCAGAAGTTTATCCGGGACAGGGCCCACCGGGGAGCTGTTTTTT; D: TRBD1; size: few; V: TRBV27; J: TRBJ2-2
CDR3: CASSLRQEYGYTF; DNA: TGCGCCAGCAGTCTTAGACAGGAATATGGCTACACCTTC; D: NA; size: NA; V: TRBV5-1; J: TRBJ1-2
CDR3: CASSVEKDSLYEQYF; DNA: TGTGCCAGCAGCGTAGAAAAAGACTCGCTTTACGAGCAGTACTTC; D: NA; size: NA; V: TRBV9; J: TRBJ2-7
CDR3: CASGDLRDGETQYF; DNA: TGTGCCAGCGGTGATTTGAGAGATGGCGAGACCCAGTACTTC; D: NA; size: NA; V: TRBV6-1; J: TRBJ2-5
CDR3: CASSEALGYNEQFF; DNA: TGTGCCAGCAGTGAAGCGCTTGGGTACAATGAGCAGTTCTTC; D: NA; size: few; V: TRBV6-1; J: TRBJ2-1
CDR3: CASSTRGLETQYF; DNA: TGTGCCAGCAGCACACGCGGGCTAGAGACCCAGTACTTC; D: NA; size: NA; V: TRBV7-6; J: TRBJ2-5
CDR3: CASSFATGKENTGELFF; DNA: TGTGCCAGCAGTTTCGCGACAGGGAAGGAGAACACCGGGGAGCTGTTTTTT; D: TRBD1; size: many; V: TRBV12-3/TRBV12-4; J: TRBJ2-2
CDR3: CASSRYRVRRQPQHF; DNA: TGTGCCAGCAGTCGATACAGGGTAAGGCGTCAGCCCCAGCATTTT; D: NA; size: NA; V: TRBV6-5; J: TRBJ1-5
CDR3: CASSDGDYTGELFF; DNA: TGTGCCAGCAGCGACGGGGACTACACCGGGGAGCTGTTTTTT; D: NA; size: NA; V: TRBV2; J: TRBJ2-2
CDR3: CASSQDLGRFASGNTIYF; DNA: TGTGCCAGCAGCCAAGATCTGGGACGGTTTGCCTCTGGAAACACCATATATTTT; D: NA; size: NA; V: TRBV4-2; J: TRBJ1-3
CDR3: CASSSRTSGGARHQETQYF; DNA: TGCGCCAGCAGCTCCCGGACTAGCGGGGGGGCCAGACATCAAGAGACCCAGTACTTC; D: TRBD2; size: few; V: TRBV5-1; J: TRBJ2-5
CDR3: CASTTDRVLDTQYF; DNA: TGTGCCAGCACCACGGACAGGGTGTTAGATACGCAGTATTTT; D: TRBD1; size: few; V: TRBV28; J: TRBJ2-3
CDR3: CASSPLVGRRGETQYF; DNA: TGTGCTAGCAGCCCTTTGGTCGGACGGCGGGGAGAGACCCAGTACTTC; D: NA; size: NA; V: TRBV7-9; J: TRBJ2-5
CDR3: CASSQPGQGFSYEQYF; DNA: TGCGCCAGCAGCCAACCGGGACAGGGGTTTTCCTACGAGCAGTACTTC; D: TRBD1; size: few; V: TRBV4-1; J: TRBJ2-7
CDR3: CASSEYSHYSPLHF; DNA: TGTGCCAGCAGTGAATATAGCCACTATTCACCCCTCCACTTT; D: NA; size: many; V: TRBV6-1; J: TRBJ1-6
CDR3: CASSPPRGSLTGELFF; DNA: TGTGCCAGCAGCCCCCCCAGGGGGTCCCTCACCGGGGAGCTGTTTTTT; D: TRBD1; size: few; V: TRBV5-4; J: TRBJ2-2
CDR3: CASSPSRGPLEGPDTQYF; DNA: TGCGCCAGCAGCCCCTCCAGGGGCCCTTTGGAAGGGCCAGATACGCAGTATTTT; D: NA; size: few; V: TRBV4-1; J: TRBJ2-3
CDR3: CASSQGRRGTGNTIYF; DNA: TGCGCCAGCAGCCAAGGTCGGCGGGGTACTGGAAACACCATATATTTT; D: NA; size: NA; V: TRBV4-3; J: TRBJ1-3
CDR3: CASSSPRQGGSSPLHF; DNA: TGTGCCAGCAGCTCCCCCCGACAGGGGGGAAGTTCACCCCTCCACTTT; D: TRBD1; size: NA; V: TRBV7-9; J: TRBJ1-6
CDR3: CASSTQHGPGELFF; DNA: TGTGCCAGCAGTACACAACACGGGCCCGGGGAGCTGTTTTTT; D: NA; size: NA; V: TRBV27; J: TRBJ2-2
CDR3: CASSFPAYEQYF; DNA: TGTGCCAGCAGCTTCCCCGCCTACGAGCAGTACTTC; D: NA; size: NA; V: TRBV7-6; J: TRBJ2-7
CDR3: CASSSGQGRLDEKLFF; DNA: TGTGCCAGCAGCTCGGGACAGGGGCGCTTGGATGAAAAACTGTTTTTT; D: TRBD1; size: few; V: TRBV7-6; J: TRBJ1-4
CDR3: CSAGQRTGDNQPQHF; DNA: TGCAGTGCTGGACAGCGGACAGGGGACAATCAGCCCCAGCATTTT; D: TRBD1; size: NA; V: TRBV20-1; J: TRBJ1-5
CDR3: CASSPGSGGLTGELFF; DNA: TGTGCCAGTAGTCCAGGGAGCGGGGGGCTCACCGGGGAGCTGTTTTTT; D: TRBD2; size: few; V: TRBV19; J: TRBJ2-2
CDR3: CSAPLVGGHNQPQHF; DNA: TGCAGTGCCCCCTTGGTTGGGGGACACAATCAGCCCCAGCATTTT; D: NA; size: NA; V: TRBV20-1; J: TRBJ1-5
CDR3: CASSLGGGLNTF; DNA: TGTGCCAGCAGTCTTGGGGGCGGACTGAACACCTTC; D: NA; size: NA; V: TRBV25-1; J: TRBJ1-2
CDR3: CASSLVGDEQFF; DNA: TGTGCCAGCAGCTTAGTCGGGGATGAGCAGTTCTTC; D: NA; size: many; V: TRBV7-9; J: TRBJ2-1
CDR3: CSVAWVSTEAFF; DNA: TGCAGCGTTGCGTGGGTTAGCACTGAAGCTTTCTTT; D: NA; size: few; V: TRBV29-1; J: TRBJ1-1
CDR3: CASSMKRGRANTEAFF; DNA: TGTGCCAGTAGTATGAAGAGGGGGAGGGCCAACACTGAAGCTTTCTTT; D: NA; size: NA; V: TRBV19; J: TRBJ1-1
CDR3: CASSVRTKGDYNSPLHF; DNA: TGTGCCAGTAGTGTCCGGACGAAGGGAGATTATAATTCACCCCTCCACTTT; D: NA; size: NA; V: TRBV19; J: TRBJ1-6
CDR3: CSAPLNGGAFGNEQFF; DNA: TGCAGTGCGCCACTTAACGGGGGGGCCTTTGGTAATGAGCAGTTCTTC; D: TRBD2; size: NA; V: TRBV20-1; J: TRBJ2-1
CDR3: CASSQDLSGTSTDTQYF; DNA: TGCGCCAGCAGCCAAGATTTGTCAGGGACCAGCACAGATACGCAGTATTTT; D: NA; size: NA; V: TRBV4-3; J: TRBJ2-3
CDR3: CASGQGTANEKLFF; DNA: TGTGCCAGTGGTCAGGGAACGGCTAATGAAAAACTGTTTTTT; D: NA; size: NA; V: TRBV19; J: TRBJ1-4